A selection of T cell receptor beta chains follows, all from one sample in a study of blood T cell repertoires in COVID-19. Sequencing was performed with immunoSEQ multiplex PCR; in TCRdb, only in-frame clones are kept and a portion is missing. The table records 100,000 to 150,000 clones, almost 70% of them present only once. Sequencing was carried out using peripheral blood. All receptors come from a woman between 65 and 79 years old with acute or convalescent COVID-19. The CDR3 runs from the conserved cysteine through the conserved F or W. Fields, in order: V gene, D gene, J gene, clone size, CDR3 DNA, CDR3 protein. D genes are given only for firm matches. Where a row states a size, it is once, few, many or the class of an expanded clone; other rows omit it.

TRBV7-2	TRBD1	TRBJ2-7	once	TGTGCCAGCAGCTTCGGGACAGAATCCTACGAGCAGTACTTC	CASSFGTESYEQYF
TRBV6-5	TRBD1	TRBJ2-7	.	TGTGCCAGCAGTTATGGGGACAGTTTATCCTACGAGCAGTACTTC	CASSYGDSLSYEQYF
TRBV7-2	.	TRBJ2-3	.	TGTGCCAGCAGCCCACGGGGAGGGGAGAGGGGGGATACGCAGTATTTT	CASSPRGGERGDTQYF
TRBV7-9	.	TRBJ2-2	.	TGTGCCAGCAGCTTAAAGTTTATGGACAAGTCGAACACCGGGGAGCTGTTTTTT	CASSLKFMDKSNTGELFF
TRBV14	.	TRBJ2-5	.	TGTGCCAGCAGCCTGCTAGGCCTACCTAGGGAGACCCAGTACTTC	CASSLLGLPRETQYF
TRBV24-1	TRBD1	TRBJ1-4	.	TGTGCCACCAGTGATTTGGGGGACAGTAATGAAAAACTGTTTTTT	CATSDLGDSNEKLFF
TRBV2	.	TRBJ1-5	.	TGTGCCAGCAGTGTTGGGGGCGCAGGACAGCCCCAGCATTTT	CASSVGGAGQPQHF
TRBV6-2/TRBV6-3	TRBD2	TRBJ2-1	.	TGTGCCAGCAGCCCCGGGGGGGCTTACAATGAGCAGTTCTTC	CASSPGGAYNEQFF
TRBV13	.	TRBJ1-1	few	TGTGCCAGCAGCCCAGAGGGGGGGCGGAGGACTGAAGCTTTCTTT	CASSPEGGRRTEAFF
TRBV5-4	TRBD1	TRBJ1-2	.	TGTGCCAGCAGCTTGGGAAGGGACAGCCCACCGAATGGCTACACCTTC	CASSLGRDSPPNGYTF
TRBV9	.	TRBJ2-3	few	TGTGCCAGCAGCGTCCAGGGGGGAGTGGGCACAGATACGCAGTATTTT	CASSVQGGVGTDTQYF
TRBV5-1	TRBD1	TRBJ1-1	.	TGCGCCAGCAGCTGGACAGGGGAATACACTGAAGCTTTCTTT	CASSWTGEYTEAFF
TRBV6-6	TRBD1	TRBJ1-2	.	TGTGCCAGCAGTGGGACAGACTATGGCTACACCTTC	CASSGTDYGYTF
TRBV21-1	.	TRBJ1-5	.	TGTGCCAGCAGCAACCTAAGACAGGGAGGCAATCAGCCCCAGCATTTT	CASSNLRQGGNQPQHF
TRBV7-7	.	TRBJ2-7	.	TGTGCTAGCAGCCTCGCTAGCCCATGTCCCTACGAGCAGTACTTC	CASSLASPCPYEQYF
TRBV7-8	TRBD1	TRBJ2-7	few	TGTGCCAGCAGCCTCAACAGGGGAGTCGAGCAGTACTTC	CASSLNRGVEQYF
TRBV3-1/TRBV3-2	TRBD1	TRBJ1-1	once	TGTGCCAGCAGCCGACAGGGGGTTTTCCCTCGTCGAGCTTTCTTT	CASSRQGVFPRRAFF
TRBV7-6	.	TRBJ2-2	.	TGTGCCAGCAGCTTTTCGGCCTCTCGAGGGACCGGGGAGCTGTTTTTT	CASSFSASRGTGELFF
TRBV19	TRBD1	TRBJ1-5	.	TGTGCCAGTAGTCCTACCGGGACAGGGGGTGTTGGGCCCCAGCATTTT	CASSPTGTGGVGPQHF
TRBV10-3	.	TRBJ1-1	.	TGTGCCACCTCACAGGGGAACACTGAAGCTTTCTTT	CATSQGNTEAFF
TRBV5-1	.	TRBJ1-5	few	TGCGCCAGCAGCCCAGCGAGTCTAAAGTATAGCAATCAGCCCCAGCATTTT	CASSPASLKYSNQPQHF
TRBV7-8	.	TRBJ1-5	.	TGTGCCAGCAGCCCCTCAAACCCGGGAGTTCAGCCCCAGCATTTT	CASSPSNPGVQPQHF
TRBV2	.	TRBJ1-1	.	TGTGCCAGCAGTGAACACAGGGTGAACACTGAAGCTTTCTTT	CASSEHRVNTEAFF
TRBV10-3	TRBD1	TRBJ1-4	once	TGTGCCATCAGCAAAGACAGGGCTGGGGAAAAACTGTTTTTT	CAISKDRAGEKLFF
TRBV11-2	TRBD2	TRBJ2-2	.	TGTGCCAGCAGCCGTACTAGCGGGGGGCGCGTCACCGGGGAGCTGTTTTTT	CASSRTSGGRVTGELFF